These T cell receptor beta chains were read from a single sample in a study of T-cell memory formation after mild COVID-19. TCRdb reprocessed the 5' RACE reads with MiXCR, giving one entry per CDR3 protein. The sample carries 250,000 to 300,000 distinct CDR3 sequences, 15% to 20% recorded once. Input material: PBMCs or a T cell subset sorted from them (not recorded which). The receptors shown here come from a man aged 18-30 years who had mild COVID-19 (a few samples of this study predate the infection). Cell type and time point are not known. CDR3s include the opening cysteine and the closing phenylalanine or tryptophan. Each record gives: CDR3 protein, CDR3 DNA, D gene, J gene, V gene, clone size. D genes are given only for firm matches. Clone size is shown for a subset of rows, as once, few, many or a class of expanded clone.

CDR3: CASSLTAGPYEQYF; DNA: TGTGCCAGCAGCCTCACCGCGGGGCCCTACGAGCAGTACTTC; D: .; J: TRBJ2-7; V: TRBV11-2; size: few
CDR3: CSVDYGGDTQYF; DNA: TGCAGCGTTGATTACGGGGGGGATACGCAGTATTTT; D: TRBD2; J: TRBJ2-3; V: TRBV29-1; size: few
CDR3: CASSQDPGTGGHEQYF; DNA: TGTGCCAGCAGCCAAGATCCGGGTACAGGGGGGCATGAGCAGTACTTC; D: TRBD1; J: TRBJ2-7; V: TRBV3-1; size: .
CDR3: CATSPSGTGTSTDTQYF; DNA: TGTGCCACCAGCCCTTCCGGGACAGGGACTTCCACAGATACGCAGTATTTT; D: TRBD1; J: TRBJ2-3; V: TRBV24-1; size: .
CDR3: CASSLAGLNNEKLFF; DNA: TGTGCCAGCAGCTTAGCTGGACTTAACAATGAAAAACTGTTTTTT; D: .; J: TRBJ1-4; V: TRBV7-9; size: .
CDR3: CAALREAGANVLTF; DNA: TGTGCCGCCCTGAGGGAGGCCGGGGCCAACGTCCTGACTTTC; D: .; J: TRBJ2-6; V: TRBV6-2/TRBV6-3; size: .
CDR3: CSARTHRNTEAFF; DNA: TGCAGTGCTAGAACCCACCGGAACACTGAAGCTTTCTTT; D: .; J: TRBJ1-1; V: TRBV20-1; size: .
CDR3: CASSQVSGPNEQFF; DNA: TGTGCCAGCAGCCAAGTATCCGGTCCCAATGAGCAGTTCTTC; D: .; J: TRBJ2-1; V: TRBV14; size: .
CDR3: CASSRRVGSMNTEAFF; DNA: TGTGCCAGCAGTAGGAGGGTGGGGAGCATGAACACTGAAGCTTTCTTT; D: .; J: TRBJ1-1; V: TRBV6-2/TRBV6-3; size: few
CDR3: CAISDRNTGELFF; DNA: TGTGCCATCAGTGACCGAAACACCGGGGAGCTGTTTTTT; D: .; J: TRBJ2-2; V: TRBV10-3; size: .
CDR3: CASSLPSPPSYEQYF; DNA: TGCGCCAGCAGCTTGCCTAGTCCGCCCTCATACGAGCAGTACTTC; D: .; J: TRBJ2-7; V: TRBV5-1; size: .
CDR3: CASNPGTGLDTQYF; DNA: TGCGCCAGCAACCCCGGGACAGGGTTAGATACGCAGTATTTT; D: TRBD1; J: TRBJ2-3; V: TRBV5-1; size: .
CDR3: CASSFGGGPDEQFF; DNA: TGTGCCAGCAGTTTCGGGGGGGGGCCTGATGAGCAGTTCTTC; D: TRBD2; J: TRBJ2-1; V: TRBV12-3/TRBV12-4; size: few
CDR3: CASSIALTGGSYNEQFF; DNA: TGTGCCAGTAGTATAGCTCTGACGGGGGGTTCCTACAATGAGCAGTTCTTC; D: TRBD2; J: TRBJ2-1; V: TRBV19; size: .
CDR3: CASSFGPGVNTEAFF; DNA: TGTGCCAGCAGCTTTGGGCCAGGGGTGAACACTGAAGCTTTCTTT; D: .; J: TRBJ1-1; V: TRBV7-9; size: .
CDR3: CASSFGLSDTQYF; DNA: TGTGCCAGCAGTTTCGGTCTCTCAGATACGCAGTATTTT; D: .; J: TRBJ2-3; V: TRBV27; size: few
CDR3: CASSSREVELTDTQYF; DNA: TGTGCCAGCAGCTCCCGAGAGGTGGAACTCACAGATACGCAGTATTTT; D: .; J: TRBJ2-3; V: TRBV5-5; size: few
CDR3: CAVRWGGDTEAFF; DNA: TGTGCCGTACGGTGGGGTGGGGACACTGAAGCTTTCTTT; D: .; J: TRBJ1-1; V: TRBV30; size: few
CDR3: CATSESGTSGGGRSFF; DNA: TGTGCCACCAGTGAGTCCGGGACTAGCGGGGGGGGAAGGTCGTTCTTC; D: TRBD2; J: TRBJ2-1; V: TRBV24-1; size: .
CDR3: CATSPGGRMYNSPLHF; DNA: TGTGCCACCAGCCCAGGGGGCAGGATGTATAATTCACCCCTCCACTTT; D: TRBD1; J: TRBJ1-6; V: TRBV15; size: .
CDR3: CASSRAGVYTDTQYF; DNA: TGTGCCAGCAGTCGAGCGGGGGTGTACACAGATACGCAGTATTTT; D: TRBD2; J: TRBJ2-3; V: TRBV25-1; size: .
CDR3: CASSSGTSGHNEQFF; DNA: TGCGCCAGCAGCTCCGGGACTAGCGGACACAATGAGCAGTTCTTC; D: TRBD2; J: TRBJ2-1; V: TRBV5-1; size: .
CDR3: CASSPGTGRQETQYF; DNA: TGTGCCAGCTCACCGGGGACAGGGCGGCAAGAGACCCAGTACTTC; D: TRBD1; J: TRBJ2-5; V: TRBV18; size: few
CDR3: CATSDRGALKQFF; DNA: TGTGCCACCAGTGATCGTGGAGCCCTTAAGCAGTTCTTC; D: .; J: TRBJ2-1; V: TRBV24-1; size: few
CDR3: CASSYWEGDQETQYF; DNA: TGTGCCAGCAGTTACTGGGAGGGGGACCAAGAGACCCAGTACTTC; D: .; J: TRBJ2-5; V: TRBV6-6; size: .